The clone carrying this TCR beta chain was detected a few times. This specimen comes from a study of control samples from healthy donors and cancer patients. Using immunoSEQ multiplex PCR, the repertoire was profiled, and TCRdb retains in-frame clones only, with some absent. The sample comprises about 150,000 clones, around 90% of which are singletons, and 0.65% to 0.75% rests with the top ten. V lost 0 bases and J lost 3, with 13 bases in between. The CDR3 loop spans 16 amino acids. The germline V gene encodes CDR1 SGHTS and CDR2 YDEGEE. The sequence came from a woman aged 25-40 years in good health. Specimen: blood. The chain recombines TRBV5-8 with TRBJ1-5; possibly TRBD1 for D (6 bases). CDR3 in DNA: TGTGCCAGCAGCTTGGCCTGGGGGCAGATCAATCAGCCCCAGCATTTT. This encodes CASSLAWGQINQPQHF.